Sequencing of this T cell receptor (beta chain) was carried out in a study of cytomegalovirus exposure and HLA in healthy donors (dated 2017 in TCRdb). Background on the whole study: In an earlier analysis of 587 of the donors, 250 to 300 Gb of sequence data and 100 million or so unique TCR beta sequences from roughly 200 million T cells were reported. Class I and class II HLA loci were covered by the typing at four-digit resolution. To predict cytomegalovirus infection status, the study brought together high-throughput TCR immunosequencing, statistical association of individual TCRs with disease status, and machine learning. Typing coverage differed by locus: A, B, C, DRB1 and DQB1 were typed in about 620-640 donors, DQA1 in 522, DPA1 in 600 to 610, and DPB1 in around 490. An earlier analysis of nearly 600 of the donors applied high-throughput TCR beta sequencing to assess whether each TCR beta V gene segment acted as functional or pseudogenic. An early release covering 550 to 650 HLA-typed donors comprised approximately 290 gigabases of sequencing data and around 85 million unique TCR sequences. Of the approximately 400 genotyped donors, roughly 85% fell in the genetic ancestry cluster associated with self-reported Caucasian donors. A later analysis re-examined previously published TCR beta repertoires from hundreds of donors and added high-resolution HLA genotyping to investigate patterns of TCR occurrence. In the later analysis, no new phenotypic data were used to find candidate immune exposures; instead, reliance was placed on TCR beta sequences and their occurrence across donors. Several DR-DQ haplotypes were treated as single units for association and clustering because of strong linkage in the cohort. All discovery cohort repertoires had been generated using a single sequencing platform. Along with the approximately 670-subject first cohort, a separate validation cohort of more than 90 different subjects was used. Across about 370 genotyped donors of the cohort, an average of roughly 250,000 unique TCR beta nucleotide sequences per donor were sequenced, and 15% to 20% of those sequences were non-productive. The aim of the study was to test whether cataloging public T cell receptors could identify signatures of past pathogen exposure. Using immunosequencing, the study profiled T cell repertoires from about 650 subjects and related those repertoires to cytomegalovirus serostatus. Genome-wide SNP genotypes for about 55% of the 666 donors were used in a later genetic analysis, which treated that subset as a discovery cohort. Donor age, sex, ethnicity and CMV serostatus were collected together with the repertoire data.

Reading the germline V gene (reference sequence) gives CDR1 SGHNT and CDR2 YYREEE. The CDR3 numbers 15 residues from cysteine through phenylalanine. This entry keeps only the CDR3 DNA: 45 bases, framed from base 1. A distance of 15 bases separates the germline ends of V and J, which lose 5 bases and 2 bases respectively. The cohort was made up of several hundred healthy bone marrow donors. At the time of sampling, every cohort member was nominally healthy, though immune exposures that went unrecorded were likely present. The donor tested CMV seronegative, placing the donor among the 352 seronegative members of the cohort. A peripheral blood sample was provided by each donor, and peripheral blood mononuclear cells were used for TCR beta sequencing. The Qiagen DNeasy Blood Extraction Kit was used to extract genomic DNA from the blood cell samples. Library preparation used the immunoSEQ multiplex PCR assay. For the multiplex PCR, a mixture combining 60 forward primers for TCR Vbeta segments and 13 reverse primers for TCR Jbeta segments was used. Amplification of the CDR3 region of rearranged TCR beta genes was performed with a multiplex PCR assay on genomic DNA. The amplified TCR beta libraries were sequenced on the Illumina HiSeq System as 87-base-pair reads. Per the original workflow: Across the roughly 700 repertoires, a later analysis counted roughly 84 million unique TCR beta chains, approximately 10 million of which were shared by at least two donors. A nearest-neighbor algorithm error-corrected the raw reads and collapsed the reads into unique sequences, merging closely related sequences to remove PCR and sequencing errors. To assign V, D and J gene segments, CDR3 sequences were aligned to IMGT reference sequences. For a sequence to be retained, a match of at least six nucleotides was required to both a V gene segment and a J gene segment. A rearrangement was called productive if the CDR3 had no stop codons and remained in frame with V and J, and every other rearrangement was called non-productive. Following IMGT convention, CDR3 was defined as the stretch from the second conserved V-encoded cysteine to the conserved J-encoded phenylalanine. The earlier analysis of a few hundred of the donors excluded sequences that lacked an unambiguous match to a single V gene segment. An earlier analysis of fewer than 650 of the donors classified V segments as functional when productive rearrangements were above 56.7% and as segregating when the standard deviation between donors was above 5%. A statistical classification framework was built to diagnose cytomegalovirus status from the catalog of TCR beta chain sequences. A later analysis assigned V and J genes by comparing TCR nucleotide sequences with IMGT/GENE-DB human TR gene sequences. A later analysis assigned CDR3 sequences and most-parsimonious VDJ recombination scenarios with the TCRdist pipeline. In a later analysis, each TCR beta chain was defined by its CDR3 amino acid sequence together with its V-gene family, and reads without a unique V-gene family were excluded. A later analysis removed over 500 highly shared, low-generation-probability nucleotide sequences to deal with suspected cross-contamination and a sequencing artifact. In a later analysis, a clonal expansion index was calculated for each public chain from normalized within-repertoire ranks of inferred template counts. A later analysis computed generation probabilities with a VDJ recombination model fitted to out-of-frame rearrangements, and checked the results against IGoR. Hypergeometric tests were used in a later analysis to score TCR-TCR, TCR-HLA and TCR-CMV co-occurrence, with a repertoire-size bias correction applied to the TCR pairs. A later analysis estimated false discovery rates by permuting HLA or CMV assignments 20 times. In a later analysis, co-occurring TCRs were grouped using DBSCAN, and TCRdist sequence similarity was added for clustering within HLA-allele-positive subsets. Repertoires with fewer than 30,000 or more than 120,000 public chains, plus five repertoires with anomalous nucleotide sharing, were excluded from co-occurrence clustering. Not all clones reach the TCRdb copy of this immuneACCESS table, which keeps in-frame sequences only. Checked studies attribute under half of the gap to unresolved V genes and leave the rest unexplained. V, J and clone size derive from that table, while D and trimming were established from the DNA sequence. Recorded for this sample are 200,000 to 250,000 clones; roughly 89% of them occurred a single time. 0.95% to 1.1% of the sample is taken by the ten largest.

Broader findings and caveats from the paper: HLA typing was unavailable for some donors at each locus, so association tests used only the typed subset. The classifier was reported to diagnose cytomegalovirus status with high specificity and sensitivity in both the original and validation cohorts. A few of the identified cytomegalovirus-associated TCR beta chains were confirmed in vitro to be specific for cytomegalovirus antigens. Because counts were too low, 15 to 20 rarely observed V segments, including chromosome 9 orphons, were excluded from the earlier analysis of under 650 of the donors. When HLA alleles, especially DR and DQ, strongly co-occurred, TCR associations were difficult to assign to individual alleles. A cluster of highly shared sequence variants was judged likely to represent a technical artifact of the sequencing pipeline. In a later analysis, the rate of TCR association differed among HLA loci, with DRB1 alleles having the most associated TCRs and HLA-C alleles having the fewest. In an earlier analysis of about 600 of the donors, most TCR beta V segments appeared in productive rearrangements about 90% or about 30% of the time, broadly matching IMGT annotations. While some public TCRs were present in many individuals, most TCR sequences turned up only very rarely across donors. At a false discovery rate of 0.05, a later analysis linked about 17,000 TCR beta sequences to specific HLA alleles. It was suggested by the authors that the approach could potentially be generalized to other disease states and immunological phenotypes. The cohort was sequenced for TCR beta chains only, and without alpha or paired-chain data the features that could be detected were limited. In the study, roughly 160 TCR beta chains were listed as associated with cytomegalovirus. The presence/absence analyses assumed that sequencing depth was roughly uniform across donors, and that assumption may not be true. Immune exposure information for the cohort was limited to CMV serostatus. Some IMGT-functional V segments, including TRBV6-2 and TRBV6-3, could not be distinguished by the 87-base-pair reads and were therefore excluded. A later analysis found that HLA-associated TCR beta chains were more clonally expanded and had lower generation probabilities than equally common non-associated chains. In a later analysis, several top co-occurrence clusters were reported to appear linked to parvovirus B19, influenza, CMV and Epstein-Barr virus. Linkage disequilibrium might explain the correlated functional status among segregating V segments, but an unknown experimental factor could not be excluded. In a later genetic analysis, a missense DCLRE1C variant was associated with V-gene and J-gene trimming of TCR beta chains, and the association was replicated in an independent cohort. A later genetic analysis reported fewer N-insertions in productive TCRs among donors in an Asian-associated ancestry cluster than the roughly 700-donor mean. A further reported finding was that TCR beta sequences accurately predicted the HLA-A and HLA-B alleles for most subjects in the first cohort. According to a later analysis, most CMV-associated TCR beta chains appeared to be HLA-restricted, and the HLA associations seemed to be driven largely by CMV exposure.

Worth noting for this clone: Its recognized antigen is unknown. No much larger clonotype is one base removed from it; base qualities were not supplied.

The sequencing input was PBMCs. This clonotype originated in a woman in her late teens or twenties in good health and CMV-seronegative. The V gene is TRBV5-4 and the J gene is TRBJ2-3, with the D gene too uncertain to name. The nucleotides are TGTGCCAGCAGTACGACTGGAATAGACACAGATACGCAGTATTTT. Protein translation: CASSTTGIDTDTQYF.